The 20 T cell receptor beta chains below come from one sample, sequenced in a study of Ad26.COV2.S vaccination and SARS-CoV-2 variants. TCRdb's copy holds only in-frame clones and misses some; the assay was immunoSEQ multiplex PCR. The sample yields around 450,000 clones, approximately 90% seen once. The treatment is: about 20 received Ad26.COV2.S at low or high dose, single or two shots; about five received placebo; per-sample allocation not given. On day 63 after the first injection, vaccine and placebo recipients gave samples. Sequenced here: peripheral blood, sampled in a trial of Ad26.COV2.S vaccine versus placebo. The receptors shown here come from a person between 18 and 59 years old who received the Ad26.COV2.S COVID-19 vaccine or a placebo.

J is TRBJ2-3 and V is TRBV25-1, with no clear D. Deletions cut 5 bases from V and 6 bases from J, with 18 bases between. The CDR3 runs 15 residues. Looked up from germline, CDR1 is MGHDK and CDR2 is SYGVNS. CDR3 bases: TGTGCCAGCAGTCAGTACGGCGAACGGGTTGATACGCAGTATTTT. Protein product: CASSQYGERVDTQYF.

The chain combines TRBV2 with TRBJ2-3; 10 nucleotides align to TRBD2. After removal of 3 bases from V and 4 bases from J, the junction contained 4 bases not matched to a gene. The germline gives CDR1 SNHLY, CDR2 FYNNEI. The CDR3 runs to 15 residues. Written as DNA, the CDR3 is TGTGCCAGCAGTGATAGCCTAGCGGGAGCAGATACGCAGTATTTT. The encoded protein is CASSDSLAGADTQYF.

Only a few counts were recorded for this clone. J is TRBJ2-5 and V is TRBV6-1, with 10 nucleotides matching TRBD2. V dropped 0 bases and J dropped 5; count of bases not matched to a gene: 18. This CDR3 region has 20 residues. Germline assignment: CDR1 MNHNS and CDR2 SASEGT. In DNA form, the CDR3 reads TGTGCCAGCAGTGAAGCGATGGGGCTAGCGGGAGAGGGAGTGTGGGAGACCCAGTACTTC. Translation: CASSEAMGLAGEGVWETQYF.

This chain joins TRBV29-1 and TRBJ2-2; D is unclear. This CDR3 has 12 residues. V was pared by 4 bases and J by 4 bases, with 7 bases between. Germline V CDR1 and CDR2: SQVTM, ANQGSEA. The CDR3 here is CSVVEPTGELFF. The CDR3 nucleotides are TGCAGCGTTGTGGAGCCCACCGGGGAGCTGTTTTTT.

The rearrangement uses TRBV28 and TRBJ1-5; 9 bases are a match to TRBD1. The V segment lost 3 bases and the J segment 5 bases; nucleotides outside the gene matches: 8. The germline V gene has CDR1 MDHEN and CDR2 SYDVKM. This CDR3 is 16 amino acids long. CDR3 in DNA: TGTGCCAGCAGTTTCGGGACAGGGAGGAGGGATCAGCCCCAGCATTTT. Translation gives CASSFGTGRRDQPQHF. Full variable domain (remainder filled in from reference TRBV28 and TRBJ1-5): DVKVTQSSRYLVKRTGEKVFLECVQDMDHENMFWYRQDPGLGLRLIYFSYDVKMKEKGDIPEGYSVSREKKERFSLILESASTNQTSMYLCASSFGTGRRDQPQHFGDGTRLSIL.

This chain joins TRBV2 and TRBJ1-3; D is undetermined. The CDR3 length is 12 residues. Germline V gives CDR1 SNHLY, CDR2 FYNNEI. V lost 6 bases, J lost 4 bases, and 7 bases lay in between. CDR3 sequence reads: CASRHDGNTIYF. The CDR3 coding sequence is TGTGCCAGCAGACACGACGGAAACACCATATATTTT.

The CDR3 loop is CAISESSGQSTYSYNEQFF. CDR3 nucleotide sequence: TGTGCCATCAGTGAGTCATCGGGACAATCGACTTACTCCTACAATGAGCAGTTCTTC. This chain connects TRBV10-3 to TRBJ2-1; possible D gene TRBD1, 6 bases. Looked up from germline, CDR1 is ENHRY and CDR2 is SYGVKD. Trimming stripped 0 bases from V and 0 bases from J, with 18 bases between. This CDR3 has 19 amino acids.

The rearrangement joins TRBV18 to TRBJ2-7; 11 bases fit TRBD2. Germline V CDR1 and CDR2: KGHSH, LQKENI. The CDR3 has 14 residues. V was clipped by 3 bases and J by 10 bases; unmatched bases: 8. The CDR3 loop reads CASSPITSGSRQYF. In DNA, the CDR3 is TGTGCCAGCTCACCCATAACTAGCGGGAGTAGACAGTACTTC.

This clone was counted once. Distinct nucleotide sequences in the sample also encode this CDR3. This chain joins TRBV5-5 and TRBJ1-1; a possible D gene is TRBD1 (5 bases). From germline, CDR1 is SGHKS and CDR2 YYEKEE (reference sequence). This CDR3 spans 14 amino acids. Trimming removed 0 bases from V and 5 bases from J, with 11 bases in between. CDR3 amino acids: CASSLGGVQTEAFF. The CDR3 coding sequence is TGTGCCAGCAGCTTGGGAGGGGTACAAACTGAAGCTTTCTTT.

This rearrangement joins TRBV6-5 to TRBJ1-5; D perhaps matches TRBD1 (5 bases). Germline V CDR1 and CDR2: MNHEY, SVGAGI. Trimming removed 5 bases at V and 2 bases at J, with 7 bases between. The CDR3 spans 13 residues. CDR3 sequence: CASSRDGNQPQHF. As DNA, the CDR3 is TGTGCCAGCAGTAGGGACGGCAATCAGCCCCAGCATTTT.

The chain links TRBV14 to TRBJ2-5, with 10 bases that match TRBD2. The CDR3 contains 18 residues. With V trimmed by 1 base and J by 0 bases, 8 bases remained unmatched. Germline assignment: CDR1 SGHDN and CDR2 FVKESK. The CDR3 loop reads CASSQAPQAGGYQETQYF. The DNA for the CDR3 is TGTGCCAGCAGCCAAGCCCCGCAAGCGGGAGGGTACCAAGAGACCCAGTACTTC.

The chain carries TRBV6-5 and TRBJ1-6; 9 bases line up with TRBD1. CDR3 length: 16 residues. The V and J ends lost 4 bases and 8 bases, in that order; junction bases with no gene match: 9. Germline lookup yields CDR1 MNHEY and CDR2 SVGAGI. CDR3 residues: CASSSWTGEKYSPLHF. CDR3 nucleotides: TGTGCCAGCAGTTCCTGGACAGGGGAGAAGTATTCACCCCTCCACTTT.

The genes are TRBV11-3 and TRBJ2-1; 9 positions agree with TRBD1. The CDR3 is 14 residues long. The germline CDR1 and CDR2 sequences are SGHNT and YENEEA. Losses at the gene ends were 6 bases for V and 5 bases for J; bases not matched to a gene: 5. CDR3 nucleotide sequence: TGTGCCAGCAGTCCTGGACAGGGGAACAATGAGCAGTTCTTC. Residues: CASSPGQGNNEQFF. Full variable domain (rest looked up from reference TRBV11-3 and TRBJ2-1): EAGVVQSPRYKIIEKKQPVAFWCNPISGHNTLYWYLQNLGQGPELLIRYENEEAVDDSQLPKDRFSAERLKGVDSTLKIQPAELGDSAVYLCASSPGQGNNEQFFGPGTRLTVL.

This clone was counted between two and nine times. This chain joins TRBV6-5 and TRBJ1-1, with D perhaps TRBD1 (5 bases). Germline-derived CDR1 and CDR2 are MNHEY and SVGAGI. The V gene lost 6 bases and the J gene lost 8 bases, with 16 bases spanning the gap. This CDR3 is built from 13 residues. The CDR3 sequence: CASRTGREEEAFF. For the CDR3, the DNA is TGTGCCAGCAGGACGGGACGGGAAGAAGAAGCTTTCTTT.

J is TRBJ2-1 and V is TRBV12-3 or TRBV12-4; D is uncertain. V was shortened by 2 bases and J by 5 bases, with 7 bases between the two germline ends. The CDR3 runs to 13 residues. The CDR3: CASSLSGHNEQFF. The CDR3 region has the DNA TGTGCCAGCAGTTTAAGTGGCCACAATGAGCAGTTCTTC.

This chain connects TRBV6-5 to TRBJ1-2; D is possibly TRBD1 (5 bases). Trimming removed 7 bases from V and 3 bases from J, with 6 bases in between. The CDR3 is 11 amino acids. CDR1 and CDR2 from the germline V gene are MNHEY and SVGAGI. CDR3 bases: TGTGCCAGCACGGGGGACTATGGCTACACCTTC. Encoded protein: CASTGDYGYTF.

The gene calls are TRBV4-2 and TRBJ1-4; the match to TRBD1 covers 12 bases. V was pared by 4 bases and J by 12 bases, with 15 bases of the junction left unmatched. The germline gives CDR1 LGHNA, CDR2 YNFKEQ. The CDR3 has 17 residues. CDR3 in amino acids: CASSPWGQGASGQELFF. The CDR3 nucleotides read TGTGCCAGCAGCCCTTGGGGACAGGGGGCGTCGGGGCAGGAACTGTTTTTT.

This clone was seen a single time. CDR3 sequence (DNA): TGCGCCAGCAGCCAAGATTCCGGACTACCCTACAATGAGCAGTTCTTC. Its translation is CASSQDSGLPYNEQFF. The gene calls are TRBV4-3 and TRBJ2-1, with TRBD2 as a possible D gene (6 bases). The CDR3 has 16 residues. V was pared by 0 bases and J by 2 bases, with 11 bases between. The germline V gene has CDR1 LGHNA and CDR2 YSLEER.

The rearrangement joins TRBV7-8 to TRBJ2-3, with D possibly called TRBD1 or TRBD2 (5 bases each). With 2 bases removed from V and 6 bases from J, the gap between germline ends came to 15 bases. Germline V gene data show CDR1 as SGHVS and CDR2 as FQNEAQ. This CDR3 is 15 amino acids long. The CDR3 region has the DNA TGTGCCAGCAGCTTATCCCTCGGGGCCGTGGATACGCAGTATTTT. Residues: CASSLSLGAVDTQYF.

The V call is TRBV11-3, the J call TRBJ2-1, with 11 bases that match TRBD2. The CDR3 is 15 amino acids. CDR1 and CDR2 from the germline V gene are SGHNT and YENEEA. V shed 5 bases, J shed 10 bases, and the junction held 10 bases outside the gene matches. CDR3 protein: CASSRGLAASEEQFF. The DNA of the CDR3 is TGTGCCAGCAGCCGGGGACTAGCGGCGAGTGAGGAGCAGTTCTTC.